This T cell receptor beta chain derives from a study of T cell changes during pregnancy in multiple sclerosis (dated by TCRdb to about 2019). A note on the overall study: The study looked at changes in the T cell repertoire across pregnancy in women with multiple sclerosis.

The germline V gene (reference sequence) supplies CDR1 MNHNY and CDR2 SVGAGI. The cysteine opens and the phenylalanine closes a CDR3 of 14 amino acids. Only the CDR3 DNA stays, 42 bases, in frame from base 1. V ends up 5 bases short and J 3 bases short, with an unmatched junction base count of 4. The library was prepared using the immunoSEQ multiplex PCR assay. TCRdb took over this immuneACCESS table, retaining in-frame rearrangements with V and J assigned. Such tables are incomplete; in checked studies, under half of the missing clones stem from an unresolved V gene, and the remainder is unexplained. The sample includes around 42,000 clones, with approximately 89% observed a single time. Clones ranked in the top ten supply roughly 5% of the sample. This clone was counted only a few times. No antigen is known for it. Qualities for individual bases were not recorded, and no much larger clone is one base off.

This receptor was obtained from a female donor in good health, enrolled as a control in a pregnancy study. Specimen: peripheral blood, collected in the first trimester of pregnancy. The chain is made from TRBV6-6 and TRBJ2-3, with 8 junctional bases fitting TRBD1. The DNA sequence reads TGTGCCAGCAGTAGGACAGGGTCGACAGATACGCAGTATTTT. This is translated as CASSRTGSTDTQYF.